This entry features one T cell receptor (beta chain) sequence. Authors' analysis steps: Amplification with reference gene primers provided the estimates of nucleated cell counts. TCRdb's table, derived via immunoSEQ multiplex PCR, lists solely in-frame clones and lacks some. V and J calls and clone size are those listed in that table; D and trimming were worked out from the DNA. The repertoire has 130,000 to 150,000 clones, more than 80% of them found once; the top ten carry 8% to 9%. The data derive from a study of blood T cell repertoires in COVID-19. There are 13 residues in the CDR3. Germline V gene sequence: CDR1 MNHEY, CDR2 SVGAGI. V lost 6 bases and J lost 7; bases outside the gene matches: 6.

This clonotype originated in a human donor with acute or convalescent COVID-19. The donor label of this sample is uncertain. Sequenced material: peripheral blood. The chain joins TRBV6-5 to TRBJ1-3, with 7 positions matching TRBD1. In nucleotides, the CDR3 is TGTGCCAGCAGACAGGGGTTAGGTAACACCATATATTTT. Translated: CASRQGLGNTIYF.